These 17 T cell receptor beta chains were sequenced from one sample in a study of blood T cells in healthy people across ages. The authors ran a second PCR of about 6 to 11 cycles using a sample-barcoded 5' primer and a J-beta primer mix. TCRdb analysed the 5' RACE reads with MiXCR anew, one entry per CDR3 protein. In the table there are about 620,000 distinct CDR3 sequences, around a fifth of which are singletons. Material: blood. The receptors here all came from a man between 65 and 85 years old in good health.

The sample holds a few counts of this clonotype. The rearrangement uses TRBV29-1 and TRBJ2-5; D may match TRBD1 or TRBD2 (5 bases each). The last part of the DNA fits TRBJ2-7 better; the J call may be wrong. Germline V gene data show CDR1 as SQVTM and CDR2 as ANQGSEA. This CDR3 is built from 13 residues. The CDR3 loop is CSARRDATYEQYF. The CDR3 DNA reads TGCAGCGCCCGCCGGGACGCGACCTACGAGCAGTACTTC.

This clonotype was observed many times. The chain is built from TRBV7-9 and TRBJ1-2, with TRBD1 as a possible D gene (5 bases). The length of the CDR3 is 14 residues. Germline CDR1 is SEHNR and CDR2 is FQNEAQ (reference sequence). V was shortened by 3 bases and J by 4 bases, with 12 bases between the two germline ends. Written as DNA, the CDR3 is TGTGCCAGCAGCTTCCAAGGGGTTTCCTATGGCTACACCTTC. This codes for CASSFQGVSYGYTF.

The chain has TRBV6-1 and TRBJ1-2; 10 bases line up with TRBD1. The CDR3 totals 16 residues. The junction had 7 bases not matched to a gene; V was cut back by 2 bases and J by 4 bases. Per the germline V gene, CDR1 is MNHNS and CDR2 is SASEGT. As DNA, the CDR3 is TGTGCCAGCAGTGAAAGATCAGACAGGGGGCCCTATGGCTACACCTTC. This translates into CASSERSDRGPYGYTF.

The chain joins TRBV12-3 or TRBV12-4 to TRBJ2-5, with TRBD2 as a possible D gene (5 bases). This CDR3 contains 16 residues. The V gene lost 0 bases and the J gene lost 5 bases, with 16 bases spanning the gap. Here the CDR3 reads CASSLALTSGGETQYF. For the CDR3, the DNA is TGTGCCAGCAGTTTAGCGCTAACTTCTGGCGGGGAGACCCAGTACTTC.

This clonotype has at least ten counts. Here the CDR3 DNA reads TGTGCCAGCAGCGTAGCGGGACAGGGTTTCCACGAGCAGTACTTC. Its translation is CASSVAGQGFHEQYF. The chain carries TRBV9 and TRBJ2-7; 9 nucleotides align to TRBD1. The CDR3 spans 15 residues. Germline loops: CDR1 SGDLS, CDR2 YYNGEE. J lost 5 bases, V lost 0 bases, and 6 bases had no gene match.

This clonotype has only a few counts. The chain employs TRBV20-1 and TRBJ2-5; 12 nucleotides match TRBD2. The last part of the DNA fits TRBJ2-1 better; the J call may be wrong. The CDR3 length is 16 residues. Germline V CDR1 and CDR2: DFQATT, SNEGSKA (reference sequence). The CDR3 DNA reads TGCAGTGCGGATCCGAGGACTAGCGGGAACTACAATGAGCAGTTCTTC. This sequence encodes CSADPRTSGNYNEQFF.

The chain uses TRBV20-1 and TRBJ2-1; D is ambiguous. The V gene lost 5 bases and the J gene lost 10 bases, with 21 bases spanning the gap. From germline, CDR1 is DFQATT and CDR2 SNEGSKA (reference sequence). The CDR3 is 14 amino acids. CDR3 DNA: TGCAGTGCTTCCCGCGCTGGCGTTGGCGAGGAGCAGTTCTTC. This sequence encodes CSASRAGVGEEQFF.

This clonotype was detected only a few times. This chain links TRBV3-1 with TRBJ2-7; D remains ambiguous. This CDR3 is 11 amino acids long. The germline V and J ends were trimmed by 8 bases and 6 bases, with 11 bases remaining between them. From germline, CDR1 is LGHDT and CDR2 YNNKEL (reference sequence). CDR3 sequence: CASSDGREQYF. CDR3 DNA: TGTGCCAGCTCAGACGGGCGCGAGCAGTACTTC.

CDR3 in amino acids: CAWSVGYEQYF. Here the CDR3 DNA reads TGTGCCTGGAGTGTAGGATACGAGCAGTACTTC. The chain is built from TRBV30 and TRBJ2-7; no reliable D call. V was pared by 0 bases and J by 4 bases, with 4 bases between. CDR1 GTSNPN and CDR2 SVGIG come from the germline V gene (reference sequence). The CDR3 totals 11 residues.

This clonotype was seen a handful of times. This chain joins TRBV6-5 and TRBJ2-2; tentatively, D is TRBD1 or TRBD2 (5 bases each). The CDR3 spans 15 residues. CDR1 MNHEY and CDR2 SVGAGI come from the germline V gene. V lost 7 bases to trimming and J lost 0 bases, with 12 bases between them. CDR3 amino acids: CASTGSLSNTGELFF. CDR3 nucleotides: TGTGCCAGCACAGGGAGCCTTTCGAACACCGGGGAGCTGTTTTTT.

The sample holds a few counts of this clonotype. This chain's CDR3 is CASSLDGLAGTNTDTQYF. CDR3 nucleotides: TGCGCCAGCAGCTTGGACGGGCTAGCGGGAACCAACACAGATACGCAGTATTTT. The chain joins TRBV5-1 to TRBJ2-3, with 9 nucleotides matching TRBD2. Germline CDR1 reads SGHRS; CDR2 reads YFSETQ. Trimming at V came to 0 bases and at J to 2 bases, leaving 10 bases not matched to a gene. CDR3 length equals 18 residues.

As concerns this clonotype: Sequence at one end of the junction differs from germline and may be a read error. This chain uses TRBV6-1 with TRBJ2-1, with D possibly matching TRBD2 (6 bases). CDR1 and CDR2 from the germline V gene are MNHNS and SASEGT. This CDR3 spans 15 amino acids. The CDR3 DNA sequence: TGTGCCAGCAGTAACGGGGGAGGTTGGGGTGATGAGCAGTCCTTC. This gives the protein CASSNGGGWGDEQSF.

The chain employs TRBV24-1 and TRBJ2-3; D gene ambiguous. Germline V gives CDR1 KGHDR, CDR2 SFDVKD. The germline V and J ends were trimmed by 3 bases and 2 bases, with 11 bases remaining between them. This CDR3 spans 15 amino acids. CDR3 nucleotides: TGTGCCACCAGTGATAGTGCAGGCCACACAGATACGCAGTATTTT. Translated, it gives CATSDSAGHTDTQYF.

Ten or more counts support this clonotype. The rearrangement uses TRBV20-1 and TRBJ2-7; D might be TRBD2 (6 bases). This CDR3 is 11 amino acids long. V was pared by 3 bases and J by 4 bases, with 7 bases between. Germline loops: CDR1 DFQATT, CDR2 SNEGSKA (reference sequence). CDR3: CSASAGYEQYF. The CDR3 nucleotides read TGCAGTGCTAGTGCGGGGTACGAGCAGTACTTC.

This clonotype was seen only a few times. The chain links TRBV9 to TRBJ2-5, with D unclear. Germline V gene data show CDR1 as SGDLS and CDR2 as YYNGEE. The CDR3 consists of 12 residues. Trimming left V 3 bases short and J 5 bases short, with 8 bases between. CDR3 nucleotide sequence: TGTGCCAGCAGCGCTACATACGAGACCCAGTACTTC. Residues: CASSATYETQYF.

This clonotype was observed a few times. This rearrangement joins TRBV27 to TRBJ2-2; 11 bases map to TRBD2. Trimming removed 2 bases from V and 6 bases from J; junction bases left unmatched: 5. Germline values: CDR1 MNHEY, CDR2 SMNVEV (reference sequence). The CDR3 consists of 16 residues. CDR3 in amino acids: CASSLTRLAGSGELFF. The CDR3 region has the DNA TGTGCCAGCAGTTTAACCCGACTAGCGGGATCCGGGGAGCTGTTTTTT.

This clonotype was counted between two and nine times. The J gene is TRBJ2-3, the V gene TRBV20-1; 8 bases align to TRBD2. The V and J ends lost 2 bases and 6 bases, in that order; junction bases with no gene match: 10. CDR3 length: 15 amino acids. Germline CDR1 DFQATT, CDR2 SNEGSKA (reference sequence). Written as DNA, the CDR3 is TGCAGTGCTAGAATCCCACGGGAGGGCCGGGATACGCAGTATTTT. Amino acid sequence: CSARIPREGRDTQYF.